Included here is one TCR beta chain sequence, with context. Assay: immunoSEQ multiplex PCR; the TCRdb copy retains only in-frame clones and omits some. The data contain fewer than 150,000 clones, almost 90% of them singletons. The data derive from a study of blood T cell repertoires in COVID-19. Trimming removed 2 bases at V and 8 bases at J, with 11 bases between. Germline assignment: CDR1 SGHNT and CDR2 YYREEE (reference sequence). The CDR3 runs 13 residues. Source material: peripheral blood. V gene TRBV5-4 combines with J gene TRBJ2-1, with D unresolved. The sequence came from a woman between 45 and 60 years old with active or convalescent COVID-19. Here the CDR3 reads CASSLPTAYEQFF. CDR3 nucleotides: TGTGCCAGCAGCTTACCCACTGCCTATGAGCAGTTCTTC.